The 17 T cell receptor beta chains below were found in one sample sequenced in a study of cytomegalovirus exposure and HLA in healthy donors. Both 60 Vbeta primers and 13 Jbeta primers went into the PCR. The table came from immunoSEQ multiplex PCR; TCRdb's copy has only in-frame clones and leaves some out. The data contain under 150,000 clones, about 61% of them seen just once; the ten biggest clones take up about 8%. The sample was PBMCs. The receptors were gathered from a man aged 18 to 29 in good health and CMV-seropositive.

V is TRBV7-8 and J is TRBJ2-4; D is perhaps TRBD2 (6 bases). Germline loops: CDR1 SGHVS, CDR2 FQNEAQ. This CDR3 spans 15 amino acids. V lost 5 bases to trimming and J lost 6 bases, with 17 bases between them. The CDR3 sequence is CASSQSSGGSNIQYF. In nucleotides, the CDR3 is TGTGCCAGCAGCCAAAGTTCTGGGGGGTCAAACATTCAGTACTTC.

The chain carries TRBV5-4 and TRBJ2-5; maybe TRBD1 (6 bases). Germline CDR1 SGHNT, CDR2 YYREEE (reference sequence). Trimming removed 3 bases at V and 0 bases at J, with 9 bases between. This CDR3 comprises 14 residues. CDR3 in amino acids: CASSSGQNQETQYF. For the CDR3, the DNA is TGTGCCAGCAGCTCTGGACAGAACCAAGAGACCCAGTACTTC. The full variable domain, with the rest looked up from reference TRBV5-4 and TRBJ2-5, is ETGVTQSPTHLIKTRGQQVTLRCSSQSGHNTVSWYQQALGQGPQFIFQYYREEENGRGNFPPRFSGLQFPNYSSELNVNALELDDSALYLCASSSGQNQETQYFGPGTRLLVL.

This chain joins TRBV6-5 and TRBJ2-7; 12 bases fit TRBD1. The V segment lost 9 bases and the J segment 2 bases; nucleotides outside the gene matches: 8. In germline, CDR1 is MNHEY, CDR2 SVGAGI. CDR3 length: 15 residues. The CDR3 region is CASALWDRGPYEQYF. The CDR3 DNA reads TGTGCCAGTGCCCTCTGGGACAGGGGGCCCTACGAGCAGTACTTC.

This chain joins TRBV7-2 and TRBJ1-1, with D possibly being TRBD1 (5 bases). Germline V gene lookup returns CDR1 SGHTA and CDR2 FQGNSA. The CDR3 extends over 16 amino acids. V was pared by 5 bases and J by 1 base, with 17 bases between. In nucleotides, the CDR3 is TGTGCCAGCAGCCGCCGGGGGACCCGGGGGAACACTGAAGCTTTCTTT. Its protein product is CASSRRGTRGNTEAFF.

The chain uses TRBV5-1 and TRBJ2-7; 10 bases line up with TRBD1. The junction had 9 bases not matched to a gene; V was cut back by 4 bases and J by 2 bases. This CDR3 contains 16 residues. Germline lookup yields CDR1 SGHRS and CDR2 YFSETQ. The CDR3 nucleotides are TGCGCCAGCAGCAGGACGGACAGGGGGTCTACCTACGAGCAGTACTTC. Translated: CASSRTDRGSTYEQYF.

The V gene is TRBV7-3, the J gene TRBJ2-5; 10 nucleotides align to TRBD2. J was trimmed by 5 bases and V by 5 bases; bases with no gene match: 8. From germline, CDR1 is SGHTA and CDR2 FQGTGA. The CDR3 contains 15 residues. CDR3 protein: CASSPTGLASETQYF. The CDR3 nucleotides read TGTGCCAGCAGCCCAACGGGACTAGCGAGTGAGACCCAGTACTTC.

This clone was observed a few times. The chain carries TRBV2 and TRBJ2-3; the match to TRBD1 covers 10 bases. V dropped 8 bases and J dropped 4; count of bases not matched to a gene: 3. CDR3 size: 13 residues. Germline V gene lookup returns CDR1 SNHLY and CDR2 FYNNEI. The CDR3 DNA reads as TGTGCCAGCCGGGACAGGGGACCAGATACGCAGTATTTT. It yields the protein CASRDRGPDTQYF.

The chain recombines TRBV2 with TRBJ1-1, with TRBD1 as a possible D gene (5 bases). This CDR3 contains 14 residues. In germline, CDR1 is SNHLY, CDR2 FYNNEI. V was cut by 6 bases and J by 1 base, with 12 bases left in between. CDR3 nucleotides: TGTGCCAGCAGGGGGGGACGGGAGAACACTGAAGCTTTCTTT. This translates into CASRGGRENTEAFF.

The CDR3, as DNA: TGTGCCAGCTCACCGGGACAGGGGGGGGAATATAGCAATCAGCCCCAGCATTTT. The encoded protein is CASSPGQGGEYSNQPQHF. This sequence joins TRBV18 and TRBJ1-5, with 11 positions matching TRBD1. V shed 3 bases, J shed 0 bases, and the junction held 7 bases outside the gene matches. This CDR3 region has 18 residues. Germline V gives CDR1 KGHSH, CDR2 LQKENI. The full variable domain, in which reference TRBV18 and TRBJ1-5 provide the parts outside the CDR3, is NAGVMQNPRHLVRRRGQEARLRCSPMKGHSHVYWYRQLPEEGLKFMVYLQKENIIDESGMPKERFSAEFPKEGPSILRIQQVVRGDSAAYFCASSPGQGGEYSNQPQHFGDGTRLSIL.

The CDR3 sequence is CASPGGPPNREQFF. In DNA form, the CDR3 reads TGTGCCAGCCCGGGGGGGCCGCCGAACCGGGAGCAGTTCTTC. This chain uses TRBV21-1 with TRBJ2-1; the listed D gene, TRBD2, was not tested against the DNA. TRBV21-1 is flagged as a pseudogene. The length of the CDR3 is 14 residues.

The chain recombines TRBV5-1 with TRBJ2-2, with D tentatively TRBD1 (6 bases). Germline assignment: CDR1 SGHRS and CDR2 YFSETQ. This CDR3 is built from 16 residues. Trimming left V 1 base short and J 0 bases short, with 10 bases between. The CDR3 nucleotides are TGCGCCAGCAGCTTGACCTGGGGGCCGAACACCGGGGAGCTGTTTTTT. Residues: CASSLTWGPNTGELFF.

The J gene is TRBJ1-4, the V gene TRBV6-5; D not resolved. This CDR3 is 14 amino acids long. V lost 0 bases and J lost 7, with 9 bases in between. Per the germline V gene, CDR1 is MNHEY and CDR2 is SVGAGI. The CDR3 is CASSYSSLVEKLFF. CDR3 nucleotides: TGTGCCAGCAGTTACTCGAGCCTCGTTGAAAAACTGTTTTTT.

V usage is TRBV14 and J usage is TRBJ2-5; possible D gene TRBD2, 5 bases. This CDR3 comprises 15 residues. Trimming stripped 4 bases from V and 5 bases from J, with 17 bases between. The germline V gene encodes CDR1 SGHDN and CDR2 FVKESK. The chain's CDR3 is CASSRTRALGETQYF. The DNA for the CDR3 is TGTGCCAGCAGCCGTACTAGGGCGTTGGGCGAGACCCAGTACTTC.

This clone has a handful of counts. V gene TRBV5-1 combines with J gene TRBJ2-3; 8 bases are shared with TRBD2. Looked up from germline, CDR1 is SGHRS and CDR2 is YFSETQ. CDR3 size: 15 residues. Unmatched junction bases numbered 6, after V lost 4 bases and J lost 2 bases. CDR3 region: CASSAGGGPTDTQYF. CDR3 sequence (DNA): TGCGCCAGCAGCGCGGGCGGGGGGCCCACAGATACGCAGTATTTT.

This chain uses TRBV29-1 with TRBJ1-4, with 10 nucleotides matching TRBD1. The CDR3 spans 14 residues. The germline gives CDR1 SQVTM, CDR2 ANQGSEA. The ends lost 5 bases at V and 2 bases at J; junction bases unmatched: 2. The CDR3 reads CSVRTGGTNEKLFF. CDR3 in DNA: TGCAGCGTTAGGACAGGGGGTACTAATGAAAAACTGTTTTTT.

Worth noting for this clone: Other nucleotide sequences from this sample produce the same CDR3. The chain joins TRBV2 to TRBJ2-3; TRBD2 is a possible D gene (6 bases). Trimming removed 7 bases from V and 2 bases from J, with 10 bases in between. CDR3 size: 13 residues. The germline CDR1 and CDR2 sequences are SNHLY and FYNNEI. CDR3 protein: CASMAGNTDTQYF. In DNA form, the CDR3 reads TGTGCCAGCATGGCGGGGAACACAGATACGCAGTATTTT.

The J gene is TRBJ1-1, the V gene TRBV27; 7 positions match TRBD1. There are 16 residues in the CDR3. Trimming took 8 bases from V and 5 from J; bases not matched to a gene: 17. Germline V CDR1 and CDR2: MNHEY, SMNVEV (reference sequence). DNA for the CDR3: TGTGCCAGCGCCAAACGAACTCAGGGGGTGGGGACTGAAGCTTTCTTT. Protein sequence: CASAKRTQGVGTEAFF.